A selection of T cell receptor beta chains follows, all from one sample in a study of blood T cells in healthy people across ages. TCRdb itself ran the 5' RACE reads through MiXCR, one entry per CDR3 protein. The table has 800,000 to 950,000 distinct CDR3 sequences, about 27% seen once. These same data were also listed under a study on T cells of mothers and their children.

The specimen was blood. The source of these receptors is a woman between 40 and 55 years old in good health. The CDR3 runs from the conserved cysteine through the conserved F or W. The size entry is marked missing in some rows and otherwise reads once, few, many or a size class.

>TRBJ2-1|few|TRBV7-3
CASSSGLASTYNEQFF
>TRBJ2-1|-|TRBV7-9
CASSPAVSSYNEQFF
>TRBJ2-1|-|TRBV2
CASSHSWEGGTGDEQFF
>TRBJ2-1|-|TRBV20-1
CSAVTSGSYNEQFF
>TRBJ1-3|-|TRBV15
CATSRAGPGAGNTIYF
>TRBJ2-1|-|TRBV9
CASSGTSGANEQFF
>TRBJ2-5|few|TRBV15
CATSRDRGGAVQETQYF
>TRBJ1-5|-|TRBV13
CASSLSFGQPQHF
>TRBJ2-1|-|TRBV14
CASSQDPRWTGGPEQFF
>TRBJ2-1|many|TRBV6-5
CASSYLGTDGEQFF
>TRBJ1-4|-|TRBV19
CASSIGGTTPNEKLFF
>TRBJ1-6|many|TRBV28
CASSFRGTPNSPLHF
>TRBJ2-5|-|TRBV12-3/TRBV12-4
CASRRVKGHQETQYF
>TRBJ2-4|-|TRBV28
CASSGTARPVNIQYF
>-|-|TRBV20-1
CSVEDILGEQYF
>TRBJ1-2|many|TRBV29-1
CSVLTGDYGYTF
>TRBJ2-1|many|TRBV5-4
CASRPLGGTGNLDEQFF
>TRBJ2-7|many|TRBV20-1
CSAREARVLYEQYF
>TRBJ2-1|few|TRBV9
CASSKYWGGSSYNEQFF
>TRBJ2-5|many|TRBV4-3
CASSQEFSGNKMTQYF